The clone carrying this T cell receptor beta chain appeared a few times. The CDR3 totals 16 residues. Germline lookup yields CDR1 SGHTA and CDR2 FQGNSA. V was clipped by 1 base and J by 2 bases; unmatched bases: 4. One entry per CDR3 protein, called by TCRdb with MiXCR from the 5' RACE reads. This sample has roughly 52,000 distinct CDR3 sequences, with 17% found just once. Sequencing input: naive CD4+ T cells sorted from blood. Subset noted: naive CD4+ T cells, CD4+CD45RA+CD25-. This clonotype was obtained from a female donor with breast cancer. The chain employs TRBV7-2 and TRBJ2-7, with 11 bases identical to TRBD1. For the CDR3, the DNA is TGTGCCAGCAGCTTAGTTGGACAGGGGGCTGCCTACGAGCAGTACTTC. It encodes CASSLVGQGAAYEQYF.